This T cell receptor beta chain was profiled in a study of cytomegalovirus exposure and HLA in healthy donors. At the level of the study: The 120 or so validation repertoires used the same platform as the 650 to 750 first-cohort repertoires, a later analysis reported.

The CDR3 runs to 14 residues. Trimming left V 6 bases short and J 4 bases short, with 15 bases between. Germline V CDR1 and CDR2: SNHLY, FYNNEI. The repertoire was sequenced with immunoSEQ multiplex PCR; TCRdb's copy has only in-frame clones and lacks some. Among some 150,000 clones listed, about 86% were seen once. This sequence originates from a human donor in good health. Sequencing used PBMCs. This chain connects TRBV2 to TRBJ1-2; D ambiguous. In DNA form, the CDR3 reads TGTGCCAGCAGATCGACTTTCTTAGCCTATGGCTACACCTTC. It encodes CASRSTFLAYGYTF.